Following are 19 T cell receptor beta chains from one sample sequenced in a study of OX40 agonist ivuxolimab in advanced cancers. Library preparation was by the immunoSEQ multiplex PCR assay. The table was pulled from immuneACCESS by TCRdb, which kept in-frame rearrangements only. Such tables lose some clones; where checked, under half of the loss comes from unresolved V genes, and the rest has no known cause. The sample table lists roughly 60,000 clones, 85% of them with a count of one. The top ten clones comprise around 3.8% of the sample. Sequenced material: CD4+ or CD8+ T cells sorted from blood, taken in a trial of the OX40 agonist ivuxolimab. The receptors derive from an adult with an advanced solid tumor such as melanoma, head and neck, liver or kidney cancer.

The rearrangement joins TRBV2 to TRBJ2-3; unclear D gene. Trimming removed 1 base from V and 3 bases from J, with 11 bases in between. CDR1 and CDR2 (germline): SNHLY, FYNNEI. This CDR3 contains 15 residues. The CDR3 loop reads CASSEGQVQTDTQYF. Here the CDR3 DNA reads TGTGCCAGCAGTGAAGGTCAGGTACAAACAGATACGCAGTATTTT. Using reference TRBV2 and TRBJ2-3 for the parts outside the CDR3, the full variable domain is EPEVTQTPSHQVTQMGQEVILRCVPISNHLYFYWYRQILGQKVEFLVSFYNNEISEKSEIFDDQFSVERPDGSNFTLKIRSTKLEDSAMYFCASSEGQVQTDTQYFGPGTRLTVL.

The chain recombines TRBV5-1 with TRBJ2-3; 7 nucleotides agree with TRBD2. This CDR3 spans 16 amino acids. V was pared by 4 bases and J by 1 base, with 9 bases of the junction left unmatched. The germline CDR1 and CDR2 sequences are SGHRS and YFSETQ. This CDR3 is CASSARSGLRTDTQYF. The CDR3 DNA sequence: TGCGCCAGCAGCGCCCGTAGCGGGCTACGCACAGATACGCAGTATTTT. Combining the CDR3 with reference TRBV5-1 and TRBJ2-3 gives the whole variable domain KAGVTQTPRYLIKTRGQQVTLSCSPISGHRSVSWYQQTPGQGLQFLFEYFSETQRNKGNFPGRFSGRQFSNSRSEMNVSTLELGDSALYLCASSARSGLRTDTQYFGPGTRLTVL.

The V and J genes are TRBV28 and TRBJ1-2; D is ambiguous. The CDR3 sequence is 13 residues long. Germline lookup yields CDR1 MDHEN and CDR2 SYDVKM. V was shortened by 5 bases and J by 6 bases, with 13 bases between the two germline ends. CDR3 residues: CASSPRTGHGYTF. As DNA, the CDR3 is TGTGCCAGCAGTCCCCGAACCGGGCATGGCTACACCTTC.

This CDR3 reads CASGSGAGNTIYF. The CDR3 region has the DNA TGTGCCAGCGGCTCAGGGGCGGGAAACACCATATATTTT. The V and J genes are TRBV28 and TRBJ1-3; D perhaps matches TRBD1 (6 bases). V shed 8 bases and J shed 4 bases, with 12 bases lying between them. The CDR3 is 13 residues long. Germline CDR1 is MDHEN and CDR2 is SYDVKM.

The rearrangement uses TRBV18 and TRBJ2-5; D not certain. Germline CDR1 is KGHSH and CDR2 is LQKENI. The CDR3 spans 13 residues. V gave up 3 bases and J gave up 5 bases, with 10 bases separating them. The CDR3 loop is CASSPPNTETQYF. CDR3 bases: TGTGCCAGCTCACCGCCTAACACGGAGACCCAGTACTTC.

The chain couples TRBV21-1 to TRBJ2-1; TRBD2 reflects the table's D call only, with no check against the DNA. TRBV21-1 is noted as a pseudogene. The CDR3 runs 16 residues. The CDR3 nucleotides read TGTGCCAGCAGCAAAGTCGCTATAAGCTCCTACAATGAGCAGTTCTTC. Translation gives CASSKVAISSYNEQFF.

The CDR3 protein is CASSLAGRIGEQYF. In nucleotides, the CDR3 is TGTGCCAGCAGCTTAGCGGGCAGGATAGGCGAGCAGTACTTC. The chain uses TRBV7-9 and TRBJ2-7; no clear D. The V end was cut by 0 bases, the J end by 6 bases, with 12 bases between. CDR1 is SEHNR and CDR2 is FQNEAQ in the germline V gene (reference sequence). The CDR3 has 14 residues.

V usage is TRBV28 and J usage is TRBJ1-2, with D tentatively TRBD1 (5 bases). V lost 7 bases and J 5 bases, leaving 20 bases between the germline ends. From germline, CDR1 is MDHEN and CDR2 SYDVKM. The CDR3 is made up of 15 amino acids. CDR3 coding DNA: TGTGCCAGCACCTTGGGGGGGTCAATAGGGTATGGCTACACCTTC. Residues: CASTLGGSIGYGYTF.

The chain recombines TRBV4-1 with TRBJ1-2; 7 bases line up with TRBD1. Germline V gives CDR1 MGHRA, CDR2 YSYEKL. Trimming took 1 base from V and 7 from J; bases not matched to a gene: 3. The CDR3 extends over 13 amino acids. The CDR3 protein is CASSQGGGSGYTF. CDR3 nucleotides: TGCGCCAGCAGCCAAGGAGGGGGCAGTGGCTACACCTTC.

V gene TRBV4-1 combines with J gene TRBJ2-7; 9 nucleotides line up with TRBD2. CDR1 is MGHRA and CDR2 is YSYEKL in the germline V gene. Unmatched junction bases numbered 12, after V lost 4 bases and J lost 2 bases. The CDR3 runs 17 residues. The CDR3 sequence: CASSLAHGLAGTYEQYF. Written as DNA, the CDR3 is TGCGCCAGCAGCCTCGCACATGGGCTAGCGGGGACCTACGAGCAGTACTTC.

This clone was detected once. The chain combines TRBV6-1 with TRBJ2-1; 10 bases line up with TRBD2. The germline V gene has CDR1 MNHNS and CDR2 SASEGT. The junction had 5 bases not matched to a gene; V was cut back by 3 bases and J by 0 bases. The length of the CDR3 is 17 residues. In DNA, the CDR3 is TGTGCCAGCAGTGAGCTAGCGGGGGCCCCCTCCTACAATGAGCAGTTCTTC. Residues: CASSELAGAPSYNEQFF.

The CDR3 nucleotides read TGTGCCAGCAGCCCCGGGACTAGCTACAATGAGCAGTTCTTC. Amino acid sequence: CASSPGTSYNEQFF. V gene TRBV7-8 combines with J gene TRBJ2-1, with 8 bases aligning to TRBD2. The germline V gene encodes CDR1 SGHVS and CDR2 FQNEAQ. CDR3 length equals 14 residues. V gave up 5 bases and J gave up 3 bases; unmatched junction bases: 3.

The chain joins TRBV7-8 to TRBJ2-7; 10 bases align to TRBD1. The CDR3 extends over 15 amino acids. V lost 5 bases and J lost 4; bases outside the gene matches: 8. Per the germline V gene, CDR1 is SGHVS and CDR2 is FQNEAQ. In nucleotides, the CDR3 is TGTGCCAGCAGCGGGGGGACAGGGGTTCTTTACGAGCAGTACTTC. Translated, it gives CASSGGTGVLYEQYF.

The genes are TRBV5-6 and TRBJ2-7, with D unclear. This CDR3 is built from 15 residues. The V end lost 0 bases, the J end lost 0 bases, and 10 bases lay between the germline ends. Per germline, CDR1 SGHDT and CDR2 YYEEEE. CDR3 coding DNA: TGTGCCAGCAGCTTGGTGTCAACCAGCTCCTACGAGCAGTACTTC. Translated: CASSLVSTSSYEQYF.

This clone has a handful of counts. The rearrangement uses TRBV7-9 and TRBJ1-2, with a tentative D call TRBD1 (5 bases). Per the germline V gene, CDR1 is SEHNR and CDR2 is FQNEAQ (reference sequence). The CDR3 contains 14 residues. V shed 7 bases and J shed 8 bases, with 20 bases lying between them. This CDR3 is CASTLGGQGLGYTF. CDR3 bases: TGTGCCAGCACCCTAGGTGGGCAGGGTTTGGGCTACACCTTC.

This clone was detected once. The chain uses TRBV5-1 and TRBJ2-7; tentative D call: TRBD1 (5 bases). V was clipped by 4 bases and J by 2 bases, with 10 bases between them. The CDR3 contains 13 residues. The germline V gene has CDR1 SGHRS and CDR2 YFSETQ. DNA of the CDR3: TGCGCCAGCAGCATCGACAGCCCCTACGAGCAGTACTTC. It yields the protein CASSIDSPYEQYF.

V is TRBV6-6 and J is TRBJ2-7, with D perhaps matching TRBD2 (6 bases). The V end was cut by 8 bases, the J end by 1 base, with 9 bases between. Germline-derived CDR1 and CDR2 are MNHNY and SVGAGI (reference sequence). The CDR3 is 12 residues long. The CDR3 spells CASGGSSYEQYF. CDR3 sequence (DNA): TGTGCCAGCGGGGGGTCTTCCTACGAGCAGTACTTC.

The gene calls are TRBV18 and TRBJ1-1, with no clear D. The CDR3 contains 13 residues. V lost 3 bases to trimming and J lost 2 bases, with 7 bases between them. Germline CDR1 and CDR2: KGHSH and LQKENI. The CDR3 DNA reads TGTGCCAGCTCACCCGGAGAAAACACTGAAGCTTTCTTT. Protein sequence: CASSPGENTEAFF.

This clone was picked up a small number of times. This chain links TRBV6-1 with TRBJ1-6; the D gene is possibly TRBD1 (5 bases). V was trimmed by 2 bases and J by 10 bases, leaving 15 bases between them. Germline lookup yields CDR1 MNHNS and CDR2 SASEGT. The CDR3 is 15 residues long. The CDR3 spells CASSEIAGYRSPLHF. The CDR3 nucleotides read TGTGCCAGCAGTGAAATCGCAGGGTATCGATCACCCCTCCACTTT.